This is a list of T cell receptor beta chains from one sample in a study of blood T cell repertoires in COVID-19. Measured with immunoSEQ multiplex PCR; TCRdb has only the in-frame clones, and not every one. The data show a few hundred thousand clones, roughly 90% seen once. Sequencing was carried out using PBMCs or T cells enriched from blood (not recorded which). These receptors were obtained from a woman between 40 and 50 years old who had recovered from COVID-19. Each CDR3 is given with its conserved first and last residue. A D gene is named only where the DNA matches it firmly. Expanded clones get a size class; other rows say once, few or many, or leave the size out.

13 NA TRBJ1-2 NA TRBV9 TGTGCCAGCAGCCCCCAGGGCAGCTATGGCTACACCTTC CASSPQGSYGYTF
12 NA TRBJ2-1 NA TRBV3-1/TRBV3-2 TGTGCCAGCAGCCAAAGGCTGCGGGAGCAGTTCTTC CASSQRLREQFF
15 NA TRBJ2-5 NA TRBV4-2 TGTGCCAGCAGCCAAGTCGATAGCCTGTTGGAGACCCAGTACTTC CASSQVDSLLETQYF
17 NA TRBJ2-2 NA TRBV6-4 TGTGCCAGCAGTCCCGTCTTTGGCAGGGATGGAACCGGGGAGCTGTTTTTT CASSPVFGRDGTGELFF
16 NA TRBJ2-3 NA TRBV6-4 TGTGCCAGCAGTGACTCGCCCGGAGGGGGCACAGATACGCAGTATTTT CASSDSPGGGTDTQYF
16 NA TRBJ1-2 NA TRBV15 TGTGCCACCAGCAGTCCAGTCAAGGGGGAGGGGCATGGCTACACCTTC CATSSPVKGEGHGYTF
16 TRBD2 TRBJ2-2 NA TRBV5-1 TGCGCCAGCAGCTCACTAGCGGGGGGGCCGACCGGGGAGCTGTTTTTT CASSSLAGGPTGELFF
11 NA TRBJ2-1 NA TRBV18 TGTGCCAGCTCACCGGAGGCCCAGCAGTTCTTC CASSPEAQQFF
13 NA TRBJ1-2 NA TRBV20-1 TGCAGTGCTAGTCGAGGAACTAACTATGGCTACACCTTC CSASRGTNYGYTF
15 NA TRBJ2-6 NA TRBV7-3 TGTGCCAGCAGCTTTGGGCTCTCTGGGGCCAACGTCCTGACTTTC CASSFGLSGANVLTF
14 TRBD2 TRBJ2-1 NA TRBV7-6 TGTGCCAGCAGCTACGCGGGGGGGCGAGGTGAGCAGTTCTTC CASSYAGGRGEQFF
13 NA TRBJ2-7 NA TRBV27 TGTGCCAGCAGTCTGAGCTTCTCCTACGAGCAGTACTTC CASSLSFSYEQYF
14 NA TRBJ1-5 NA TRBV14 TGTGCCAGCAGCGCATATAAAGTCGGGCAGCCCCAGCATTTT CASSAYKVGQPQHF
14 TRBD2 TRBJ2-3 NA TRBV28 TGTGCCAGCTGTACTAGCGGGGGGGCGGAAACGCAGTATTTT CASCTSGGAETQYF
13 NA TRBJ1-2 once TRBV28 TGTGCCACTGTTGGGGGGGGGCGGGATGGCTACACCTTC CATVGGGRDGYTF
14 NA TRBJ1-2 once TRBV19 TGTGCCAGTAGCGGGCACAAAGGAGGGTATGGCTACACCTTC CASSGHKGGYGYTF
13 NA TRBJ1-2 NA TRBV6-5 TGTGCCAGCAGTTACGGGGGGACTCAGGGCTACACCTTC CASSYGGTQGYTF
14 NA TRBJ2-5 few TRBV19 TGTGCCAGTAGTAGCCCCGGTAGCCAAGAGACCCAGTACTTC CASSSPGSQETQYF
14 NA TRBJ2-7 NA TRBV11-2 TGTGCCAGCAGGGGGTGGACTTTTGAGAACGAGCAGTACTTC CASRGWTFENEQYF
14 TRBD2 TRBJ2-3 NA TRBV4-3 TGCGCCAGCAGCCAAGAAACCTCCGGGACTAGACTGTATTTT CASSQETSGTRLYF
15 NA TRBJ1-3 NA TRBV3-1/TRBV3-2 TGTGCCAGCGGAATAAGGGATGAGGGAGGAAACACCATATATTTT CASGIRDEGGNTIYF
15 NA TRBJ1-3 NA TRBV5-8 TGTGCCAGCAGCTTCTACGGGGGGGCTGGAAACACCATATATTTT CASSFYGGAGNTIYF
17 TRBD2 TRBJ2-1 NA TRBV20-1 TGCAGTGCTAGTTTCCTAGCGGGGGGGCTTACCTACAATGAGCAGTTCTTC CSASFLAGGLTYNEQFF
16 NA TRBJ2-7 NA TRBV4-2 TGTGCCAGCAGCCAAGATAGGGGGCAGGGGGGCGACGAGCAGTACTTC CASSQDRGQGGDEQYF
15 NA TRBJ2-3 NA TRBV6-1 TGTGCCAGCAGTGAAGCGCTTGGCATACCAGATACGCAGTATTTT CASSEALGIPDTQYF
16 TRBD2 TRBJ2-1 NA TRBV7-2 TGTGCCAGCAGCCCCCCTAGCGGGGGGGCCTACAATGAGCAGTTCTTC CASSPPSGGAYNEQFF
15 NA TRBJ1-6 NA TRBV30 TGTGCCTGGGGAAATCGGACACCGAATAATTCACCCCTCCACTTT CAWGNRTPNNSPLHF